This T cell receptor (beta chain) appears in the sequencing data of a study of T cells in Graves' hyperthyroidism and ophthalmopathy. Study summary: Peripheral blood specimens were obtained at initial diagnosis, prior to any treatment.

General study findings and limits: Model predictions of ophthalmopathy came a median 6.5 months before onset. Blood held most thyroid clonotypes expanded above 0.001 frequency.

The CDR3 covers 15 residues. Trimming removed 5 bases from V and 6 bases from J; junction bases left unmatched: 4. RNA transcripts gave rise to amplified TCR beta CDR3 regions. Primed by the HTBI set, a first-round RT-PCR was run on the TCR CDR3. A single record per CDR3 protein comes from TCRdb applying MiXCR to the multiplex PCR reads. The sample holds fewer than 350,000 distinct CDR3 sequences, 21% seen once. Remarks on this clonotype: Its target is not known. The CDR3 end shows no conserved phenylalanine or tryptophan, and so a read error is likely.

Hyperthyroidism had been newly diagnosed in patients aged 18 to 65, and its duration was under 2 months. The rearrangement links TRBV12-3 or TRBV12-4 to TRBJ1-6; 10 nucleotides agree with TRBD1. Sequencing was performed on blood. The sequence derives from a woman aged 50 to 60 with Graves' hyperthyroidism. CDR3 bases: TGTGCCAGCAGTCGACAGGGGGCCACTAATTCACCCCTCCACCTT. Amino acid sequence: CASSRQGATNSPLHL.